These 22 T cell receptor beta chains came from one sample sequenced in a study of beta chain features in type 1 diabetes. Every bit of the isolated RNA underwent reverse transcription, so sequencing read expressed TCRB transcripts. Produced via immunoSEQ multiplex PCR; TCRdb's table is partial and in-frame only. The sample contains around 400,000 clones, over 10% of which appear only once. Sequencing was done on a sample of naive CD4+ T cells from blood. All receptors derive from a man between 18 and 29 years old in good health.

This clone was observed a few times. The V gene is TRBV5-4, the J gene TRBJ1-4, with 9 positions matching TRBD1. In germline, CDR1 is SGHNT, CDR2 YYREEE (reference sequence). The CDR3 loop spans 14 amino acids. V was pared by 3 bases and J by 6 bases, with 3 bases of the junction left unmatched. CDR3 loop: CASSSRDRDEKLFF. In nucleotides, the CDR3 is TGTGCCAGCAGCTCCCGGGACAGGGATGAAAAACTGTTTTTT.

This clone appeared a few times. The V gene is TRBV4-2, the J gene TRBJ1-5; 10 bases line up with TRBD1. The V and J ends lost 3 bases and 5 bases, in that order; junction bases with no gene match: 4. The CDR3 extends over 15 amino acids. From germline, CDR1 is LGHNA and CDR2 YNFKEQ. The CDR3 nucleotides read TGTGCCAGCAGCCAGGAGGGACAGGGGCATCAGCCCCAGCATTTT. It translates to CASSQEGQGHQPQHF.

This clone showed up just a few times. The chain couples TRBV6-5 to TRBJ2-3; perhaps TRBD2 as D (5 bases). V shed 2 bases and J shed 2 bases, with 8 bases lying between them. The CDR3 spans 14 residues. Germline CDR1 is MNHEY and CDR2 is SVGAGI. CDR3 DNA sequence: TGTGCCAGCAGTTACCGTCGGGACACAGATACGCAGTATTTT. This gives the protein CASSYRRDTDTQYF.

This clone was seen a handful of times. V is TRBV9 and J is TRBJ1-5; D unclear. Trimming took 0 bases from V and 0 from J, leaving 7 bases between them. CDR3 size: 15 residues. Germline lookup yields CDR1 SGDLS and CDR2 YYNGEE. The CDR3 nucleotides read TGTGCCAGCAGCGTAGACTATTATAGCAATCAGCCCCAGCATTTT. This sequence encodes CASSVDYYSNQPQHF. The full variable domain, in which reference TRBV9 and TRBJ1-5 provide the parts outside the CDR3, is DSGVTQTPKHLITATGQRVTLRCSPRSGDLSVYWYQQSLDQGLQFLIQYYNGEERAKGNILERFSAQQFPDLHSELNLSSLELGDSALYFCASSVDYYSNQPQHFGDGTRLSIL.

The chain employs TRBV6-5 and TRBJ2-7; 7 bases map to TRBD1. Unmatched junction bases numbered 6, after V lost 2 bases and J lost 2 bases. CDR1 and CDR2 from the germline V gene are MNHEY and SVGAGI. The CDR3 sequence is 15 residues long. The CDR3 spells CASSYTGTVAYEQYF. DNA of the CDR3: TGTGCCAGCAGTTACACCGGGACAGTAGCCTACGAGCAGTACTTC.

The rearrangement joins TRBV7-2 to TRBJ2-7; 7 nucleotides align to TRBD1. Germline lookup yields CDR1 SGHTA and CDR2 FQGNSA. The CDR3 contains 14 residues. V lost 3 bases to trimming and J lost 6 bases; unmatched junction nucleotides: 8. CDR3 nucleotide sequence: TGTGCCAGCAGCTTTCAGACAGGGATGGGCGAGCAGTACTTC. It codes for CASSFQTGMGEQYF.

The chain carries TRBV7-9 and TRBJ1-2; possibly TRBD1 for D (6 bases). Looked up from germline, CDR1 is SEHNR and CDR2 is FQNEAQ (reference sequence). The length of the CDR3 is 13 residues. V lost 4 bases, J lost 6 bases, and 12 bases lay in between. The CDR3 loop reads CASSSQGPHGYTF. CDR3 bases: TGTGCCAGCAGCTCACAGGGTCCCCATGGCTACACCTTC. The whole variable domain, remainder taken from reference TRBV7-9 and TRBJ1-2, is DTGVSQNPRHKITKRGQNVTFRCDPISEHNRLYWYRQTLGQGPEFLTYFQNEAQLEKSRLLSDRFSAERPKGSFSTLEIQRTEQGDSAMYLCASSSQGPHGYTFGSGTRLTVV.

This sequence joins TRBV4-1 and TRBJ2-3; the match to TRBD2 covers 11 bases. The germline V gene encodes CDR1 MGHRA and CDR2 YSYEKL. This CDR3 has 17 residues. Trimming cost V 6 bases and J 7 bases; bases outside gene matches: 15. The CDR3 DNA follows: TGCGCCAGCAGGCATTTTTATGGGACTAGCGGCAGAAATACGCAGTATTTT. Translating it yields CASRHFYGTSGRNTQYF.

V gene TRBV4-3 combines with J gene TRBJ2-7; 8 positions agree with TRBD1. Trimming at V came to 2 bases and at J to 7 bases, leaving 10 bases not matched to a gene. Germline V gives CDR1 LGHNA, CDR2 YSLEER. This CDR3 has 15 residues. The CDR3 DNA is TGCGCCAGCAGCCAAATACCCAGGGGGCAGGGGGAGCAGTACTTC. It codes for CASSQIPRGQGEQYF.

This clone occurred a few times. The gene calls are TRBV28 and TRBJ2-5; D gene unclear. The germline V gene has CDR1 MDHEN and CDR2 SYDVKM. V was cut by 2 bases and J by 1 base, with 8 bases left in between. This CDR3 region has 14 residues. CDR3 in DNA: TGTGCCAGCAGTTTACCGGCGGTCCAAGAGACCCAGTACTTC. This gives the protein CASSLPAVQETQYF.

This rearrangement joins TRBV6-5 to TRBJ2-1; unclear D gene. The germline V gene encodes CDR1 MNHEY and CDR2 SVGAGI. CDR3 length: 12 amino acids. V lost 0 bases and J lost 9, with 6 bases in between. CDR3 amino acids: CASSYSVVEQFF. The CDR3 bases are TGTGCCAGCAGTTACTCGGTAGTTGAGCAGTTCTTC.

This clone was observed a handful of times. The genes are TRBV4-3 and TRBJ2-1; 11 bases match TRBD2. This CDR3 region has 15 residues. Unmatched junction bases numbered 2, after V lost 4 bases and J lost 3 bases. Germline V CDR1 and CDR2: LGHNA, YSLEER. In DNA, the CDR3 is TGCGCCAGCAGCCTGGGACTAGCGGACTACAATGAGCAGTTCTTC. Protein: CASSLGLADYNEQFF.

The rearrangement uses TRBV5-1 and TRBJ2-5; D is perhaps TRBD1 (6 bases). In germline, CDR1 is SGHRS, CDR2 YFSETQ. The length of the CDR3 is 18 residues. Trimming cost V 0 bases and J 1 base, with 19 bases left between them. CDR3 in amino acids: CASSLARQGRNSQETQYF. In DNA, the CDR3 is TGCGCCAGCAGCTTGGCTCGGCAGGGGCGGAATTCCCAAGAGACCCAGTACTTC.

This clone was counted a few times. The chain uses TRBV6-6 and TRBJ2-7; D ambiguous. V shed 7 bases and J shed 1 base, with 8 bases lying between them. The germline CDR1 and CDR2 sequences are MNHNY and SVGAGI (reference sequence). The CDR3 is 12 residues long. CDR3: CASKQDSYEQYF. The CDR3 DNA reads as TGTGCCAGCAAGCAGGATTCCTACGAGCAGTACTTC.

The gene calls are TRBV7-3 and TRBJ2-1; D remains unclear. The CDR3 runs 15 residues. V was clipped by 1 base and J by 2 bases, with 9 bases between them. From germline, CDR1 is SGHTA and CDR2 FQGTGA. The CDR3 nucleotides are TGTGCCAGCAGCTTAATGCCCGCGCCCTACAATGAGCAGTTCTTC. Translation: CASSLMPAPYNEQFF.

CDR3 bases: TGTGCCACTTGGGGGGGAATGTCCATGAACACTGAAGCTTTCTTT. Amino acids: CATWGGMSMNTEAFF. V gene TRBV7-2 combines with J gene TRBJ1-1, with a tentative D call TRBD1 (5 bases). The CDR3 has 15 residues. Trimming left V 10 bases short and J 0 bases short, with 18 bases between. The germline CDR1 and CDR2 sequences are SGHTA and FQGNSA.

Note on this clone: This specimen includes other DNA sequences encoding the same CDR3. The V call is TRBV30, the J call TRBJ1-1; D is possibly TRBD1 (5 bases). The V end lost 0 bases, the J end lost 3 bases, and 8 bases lay between the germline ends. In germline, CDR1 is GTSNPN, CDR2 SVGIG (reference sequence). This CDR3 contains 13 residues. The CDR3: CAWSVRGDTEAFF. The CDR3 DNA reads as TGTGCCTGGAGTGTAAGGGGCGACACTGAAGCTTTCTTT.

CDR3 DNA: TGTGCCACCAGCAGAAATTCGGGACTCTCCTACGAGCAGTACTTC. Translation gives CATSRNSGLSYEQYF. The chain couples TRBV15 to TRBJ2-7; the D gene is possibly TRBD2 (6 bases). The CDR3 is made up of 15 amino acids. V dropped 2 bases and J dropped 0 bases, with 11 bases sitting between them. The germline CDR1 and CDR2 sequences are LNHNV and YYDKDF (reference sequence).

A few counts support this clone. This chain connects TRBV28 to TRBJ2-7; 9 positions match TRBD2. The CDR3 covers 15 residues. Germline CDR1 is MDHEN and CDR2 is SYDVKM. J lost 2 bases, V lost 3 bases, and 5 bases had no gene match. CDR3 DNA: TGTGCCAGCAGTTTCGAGACTAGCGGTACCTACGAGCAGTACTTC. Encoded protein: CASSFETSGTYEQYF.

The chain employs TRBV4-2 and TRBJ2-3; D is ambiguous. CDR3 length: 15 amino acids. V gave up 0 bases and J gave up 5 bases, with 12 bases separating them. Germline CDR1 and CDR2: LGHNA and YNFKEQ. CDR3 region: CASSQDLGSEDTQYF. The CDR3 nucleotides are TGTGCCAGCAGCCAAGATCTGGGCAGTGAAGATACGCAGTATTTT.

The sample holds a few counts of this clone. V is TRBV2 and J is TRBJ2-5, with D maybe TRBD2 (6 bases). The V and J ends lost 7 bases and 1 base respectively, with 10 bases between them. CDR1 is SNHLY and CDR2 is FYNNEI in the germline V gene. The CDR3 is 13 amino acids. CDR3: CASNPGVQETQYF. CDR3 sequence (DNA): TGTGCCAGCAATCCGGGGGTCCAAGAGACCCAGTACTTC.

This clone was observed a few times. This chain uses TRBV6-6 with TRBJ2-7, with D possibly matching TRBD1 (6 bases). The ends were cut back, 6 bases at V and 0 bases at J, with 15 bases in the middle. Germline V gene lookup returns CDR1 MNHNY and CDR2 SVGAGI (reference sequence). The CDR3 is made up of 15 amino acids. The CDR3 reads CASSRTGTSSYEQYF. Written as DNA, the CDR3 is TGTGCCAGCAGCCGTACAGGGACCAGCTCCTACGAGCAGTACTTC.